A single sample is the source of the 19 T cell receptor beta chains below, sequenced in a study of blood T cells in healthy people across ages. Combining a sample-barcoded 5' primer with a J-beta primer mix, a second PCR ran for roughly 7 to 12 cycles. TCRdb re-called the 5' RACE reads with MiXCR, one entry per CDR3 protein. The sample shows around 1.5 million distinct CDR3 sequences, 34% of them seen only once. The specimen sequenced was blood. These receptors originate from a woman aged 25 to 39 in good health.

Note on this clonotype: This may stem from a read error, because a much larger clone lies one nucleotide away. This sequence joins TRBV13 and TRBJ2-5, with 8 bases lining up with TRBD2. Looked up from germline, CDR1 is PRHDT and CDR2 is FYEKMQ (reference sequence). This CDR3 is 14 amino acids long. The CDR3 region is CTSSGSGGQETQYF. As DNA, the CDR3 is TGTACCAGCAGCGGCAGCGGGGGACAAGAGACCCAGTACTTC. The full variable domain, its missing parts supplied by reference TRBV13 and TRBJ2-5, is AAGVIQSPRHLIKEKRETATLKCYPIPRHDTVYWYQQGPGQDPQFLISFYEKMQSDKGSIPDRFSAQQFSDYHSELNMSSLELGDSALYFCTSSGSGGQETQYFGPGTRLLVL.

In its sample, this clonotype was seen a few times. J is TRBJ1-5 and V is TRBV20-1, with no clear D. Germline CDR1 reads DFQATT; CDR2 reads SNEGSKA (reference sequence). V lost 6 bases and J 2 bases, leaving 14 bases between the germline ends. There are 14 residues in the CDR3. CDR3 protein: CSAQKGDGNQPQHF. Here the CDR3 DNA reads TGCAGTGCCCAGAAGGGCGACGGCAATCAGCCCCAGCATTTT.

In its sample, this clonotype was seen many times. The rearrangement links TRBV3-1 to TRBJ2-7; D gene unclear. CDR1 and CDR2 from the germline V gene are LGHDT and YNNKEL (reference sequence). V dropped 0 bases and J dropped 1 base, with 10 bases sitting between them. CDR3 length: 15 amino acids. The CDR3 DNA is TGTGCCAGCAGCCAAGAGGGTCTAGGGTCCTACGAGCAGTACTTC. Protein product: CASSQEGLGSYEQYF.

Only a few counts were recorded for this clonotype. The V call is TRBV5-6, the J call TRBJ2-1; D unclear. Trimming pared 2 bases from V and 15 bases from J, leaving 12 bases between. The length of the CDR3 is 11 residues. Per germline, CDR1 SGHDT and CDR2 YYEEEE. In nucleotides, the CDR3 is TGTGCCAGCAGCTTTTACCCACACCGGTTCTTC. Translation gives CASSFYPHRFF. Looking up the rest from reference TRBV5-6 and TRBJ2-1 gives the full variable domain: DAGVTQSPTHLIKTRGQQVTLRCSPKSGHDTVSWYQQALGQGPQFIFQYYEEEERQRGNFPDRFSGHQFPNYSSELNVNALLLGDSALYLCASSFYPHRFFGPGTRLTVL.

This chain's CDR3 is CASSQFGIPGQGEYF. In nucleotides, the CDR3 is TGTGCCAGCAGCCAATTTGGGATACCGGGACAGGGGGAGTATTTT. The chain combines TRBV3-1 with TRBJ2-3; TRBD1 aligns across 11 bases. CDR3 size: 15 residues. V shed 2 bases, J shed 13 bases, and the junction held 11 bases outside the gene matches. Germline V CDR1 and CDR2: LGHDT, YNNKEL (reference sequence).

This clonotype was counted only a few times. The chain employs TRBV12-3 or TRBV12-4 and TRBJ1-2; D is uncertain. V was cut by 2 bases and J by 8 bases, with 12 bases left in between. The CDR3 loop spans 13 amino acids. CDR3 loop: CASSLLREGGYTF. CDR3 DNA sequence: TGTGCCAGCAGTTTACTACGAGAGGGAGGCTACACCTTC.

This chain connects TRBV28 to TRBJ2-7; possible D gene TRBD2, 5 bases. Germline V gives CDR1 MDHEN, CDR2 SYDVKM. Between the trimmed V and J ends, which lost 5 bases and 5 bases, there was a span of 22 bases. The CDR3 extends over 16 amino acids. The CDR3 loop reads CASSISRTQSGNEQYF. CDR3 DNA sequence: TGTGCCAGCAGTATCTCTCGGACCCAGTCGGGGAACGAGCAGTACTTC.

About this clonotype: One junction end disagrees with the germline gene, perhaps due to a read error. The J gene is TRBJ2-2, the V gene TRBV7-2, with D perhaps assigned TRBD1 or TRBD2 (5 bases each). CDR1 SGHTA and CDR2 FQGNSA come from the germline V gene. CDR3 size: 18 residues. The CDR3 reads CASSFGLGGERRAGERFF. The CDR3 DNA reads as TGTGCCAGCAGCTTCGGACTTGGGGGAGAGCGAAGGGCCGGGGAGCGGTTTTTT.

This clonotype was observed at least ten times. The CDR3 here is CASSQVDYEQYF. The CDR3, as DNA: TGTGCCAGCAGCCAAGTAGACTACGAGCAGTACTTC. This chain links TRBV3-1 with TRBJ2-7; D is undetermined. Per germline, CDR1 LGHDT and CDR2 YNNKEL (reference sequence). Deletions cut 1 base from V and 3 bases from J, with 4 bases between. The CDR3 totals 12 residues.

The chain couples TRBV21-1 to TRBJ2-5. TRBV21-1 is a pseudogene. CDR3 length equals 14 residues. The CDR3 DNA reads as TGTGCCAGCAGCAAGGCCTTGTCCCAAGAGACCCAGTACTTC. It is translated as CASSKALSQETQYF.

The sample holds one count of this clonotype. This is likely a read error, given that the CDR3 carries no conserved phenylalanine or tryptophan at its end. J is TRBJ2-3 and V is TRBV12-3 or TRBV12-4; the match to TRBD2 covers 8 bases. The CDR3 length is 15 residues. V shed 10 bases and J 1 base; nucleotides not matched to a gene: 10. The DNA of the CDR3 is TGTGCCACCAATCCCCCGACTAGCGGCACAGATACGCAGTATTCT. This gives the protein CATNPPTSGTDTQYS.

The rearrangement joins TRBV3-1 to TRBJ2-5; a possible D gene is TRBD1 (5 bases). Germline CDR1 and CDR2: LGHDT and YNNKEL (reference sequence). The CDR3 spans 13 residues. The V end was cut by 7 bases, the J end by 2 bases, with 11 bases between. The CDR3 region has the DNA TGTGCCAGCATCCCGACAGAACAAGAGACCCAGTACTTC. The encoded protein is CASIPTEQETQYF.

The chain links TRBV19 to TRBJ2-4; D gene uncertain. Gene TRBJ2-7 matches the end of the DNA better, so the J call may be wrong. The CDR3 has 14 amino acids. CDR1 is LNHDA and CDR2 is SQIVND in the germline V gene (reference sequence). CDR3 nucleotide sequence: TGTGCCAGTAGTAAGGACCAGCCGCCCTACGAGCAGTACTTC. Its translation is CASSKDQPPYEQYF.

This clonotype occurred a few times. V is TRBV10-3 and J is TRBJ2-5, with 9 bases identical to TRBD2. The CDR3 runs to 17 residues. Germline V lookup: CDR1 ENHRY, CDR2 SYGVKD. J gave up 7 bases and V 2 bases, and 14 bases lay outside the gene matches. CDR3 nucleotides: TGTGCCATCAGTGAGACCTCTACCGAGGGACTAGCAGGGACCCAGTACTTC. It codes for CAISETSTEGLAGTQYF.

The chain links TRBV30 to TRBJ2-7, with D perhaps TRBD1 (5 bases). Germline V CDR1 and CDR2: GTSNPN, SVGIG (reference sequence). Trimming shortened V by 3 bases and J by 3 bases, and 12 bases separated the two germline ends. The CDR3 consists of 13 residues. CDR3 sequence reads: CAWSQGLNYEQYF. The CDR3 nucleotides read TGTGCCTGGAGCCAGGGTCTAAACTACGAGCAGTACTTC. The whole variable domain, filled in from reference TRBV30 and TRBJ2-7, reads SQTIHQWPATLVQPVGSPLSLECTVEGTSNPNLYWYRQAAGRGLQLLFYSVGIGQISSEVPQNLSASRPQDRQFILSSKKLLLSDSGFYLCAWSQGLNYEQYFGPGTRLTVT.

This clonotype turned up a few times. The chain employs TRBV5-8 and TRBJ1-5; TRBD1 might be the D (5 bases). This CDR3 spans 14 amino acids. The V and J ends lost 1 base and 7 bases respectively, with 12 bases between them. Per germline, CDR1 SGHTS and CDR2 YDEGEE. CDR3 region: CASSLMEGRQPQHF. The CDR3 DNA reads as TGTGCCAGCAGCTTGATGGAGGGGAGGCAGCCCCAGCATTTT.

This clonotype was counted a single time. J is TRBJ2-3 and V is TRBV7-9, with D uncertain. Deletions cut 4 bases from V and 0 bases from J, with 8 bases between. CDR1 is SEHNR and CDR2 is FQNEAQ in the germline V gene (reference sequence). The CDR3 totals 14 residues. Here the CDR3 reads CASSCAASTDTQYF. The CDR3 DNA reads as TGTGCCAGCAGCTGCGCGGCTAGCACAGATACGCAGTATTTT.

This clonotype was detected a few times. The CDR3 nucleotides read TGCGCCAGCAGCGTACTAGCGGGGGTTGGGGGGAATGAGCAGTTCTTC. It yields the protein CASSVLAGVGGNEQFF. The chain is built from TRBV5-1 and TRBJ2-1, with TRBD2 matching over 11 bases. This CDR3 has 16 amino acids. The ends lost 4 bases at V and 7 bases at J; junction bases unmatched: 10. Germline CDR1 and CDR2: SGHRS and YFSETQ.

The gene calls are TRBV12-5 and TRBJ1-1; D possibly corresponds to TRBD1 (6 bases). The V gene's germline CDR1 is LGHNT and CDR2 FRNRAP. V was cut by 9 bases and J by 9 bases, with 17 bases left in between. The CDR3 covers 12 residues. The CDR3 sequence is CARGPDRSKAFF. The DNA of the CDR3 is TGTGCTAGGGGTCCCGACAGGTCTAAAGCTTTCTTT.